The 30 T cell receptor beta chains listed next were all sequenced from one sample in a study of blood T cell repertoires in COVID-19. Some clones are missing from TCRdb's copy, which holds only in-frame ones; the method was immunoSEQ multiplex PCR. Found here are roughly 230,000 clones, around four fifths of them singletons; the top ten hold 6% to 7%. Sequencing was done on a sample of peripheral blood. These receptors were collected from a woman in her sixties with active or convalescent COVID-19.

The chain employs TRBV11-3 and TRBJ2-1, with 9 bases that match TRBD2. This CDR3 contains 13 residues. Germline assignment: CDR1 SGHNT and CDR2 YENEEA. Trimming removed 3 bases from V and 12 bases from J; junction bases left unmatched: 6. The CDR3 is CASSFLTAGGQFF. CDR3 bases: TGTGCCAGCAGCTTTCTGACAGCGGGAGGGCAGTTCTTC.

This chain joins TRBV5-1 and TRBJ2-1, with D perhaps matching TRBD2 (6 bases). V lost 5 bases to trimming and J lost 7 bases, with 16 bases between them. This CDR3 is 14 amino acids long. CDR1 and CDR2 (germline): SGHRS, YFSETQ. The CDR3 is CASSEQTGSNEQFF. CDR3 coding DNA: TGCGCCAGCAGTGAGCAGACCGGGAGTAATGAGCAGTTCTTC.

The chain links TRBV2 to TRBJ2-7; tentatively, D is TRBD1 (5 bases). The germline V gene encodes CDR1 SNHLY and CDR2 FYNNEI. The CDR3 is 13 residues long. Deletions cut 6 bases from V and 6 bases from J, with 15 bases between. The CDR3 DNA reads as TGTGCCAGCAGACCCAGGGATCTTGGCGAGCAGTACGTC. It encodes CASRPRDLGEQYV.

In its sample, this clone was seen once. The rearrangement uses TRBV30 and TRBJ2-3, with a possible D match to TRBD2 (7 bases). Trimming took 4 bases from V and 9 from J, leaving 14 bases between them. The germline V gene encodes CDR1 GTSNPN and CDR2 SVGIG (reference sequence). CDR3 length: 12 amino acids. The CDR3 nucleotides are TGTGCCTGGAAGGAGGCGGGGGCCACGCAGTATTTT. Amino acids: CAWKEAGATQYF.

The chain carries TRBV30 and TRBJ1-5, with 7 bases identical to TRBD1. Germline values: CDR1 GTSNPN, CDR2 SVGIG (reference sequence). This CDR3 comprises 16 residues. Unmatched junction bases numbered 9, after V lost 3 bases and J lost 1 base. CDR3 in DNA: TGTGCCTGGAGCCCGGGGACAGTCGGGAGCAATCAGCCCCAGCATTTT. Translating it yields CAWSPGTVGSNQPQHF.

The V call is TRBV2, the J call TRBJ2-1, with 8 bases identical to TRBD1. Trimming removed 6 bases from V and 7 bases from J; junction bases left unmatched: 8. The CDR3 loop spans 14 amino acids. Per germline, CDR1 SNHLY and CDR2 FYNNEI. CDR3 sequence (DNA): TGTGCCAGCAGGGGAACAGGGGGGTCGAATGAGCAGTTCTTC. Amino acids: CASRGTGGSNEQFF.

The V call is TRBV5-1, the J call TRBJ2-5; D perhaps matches TRBD1 (6 bases). The germline V gene has CDR1 SGHRS and CDR2 YFSETQ. Trimming removed 4 bases at V and 4 bases at J, with 14 bases between. The CDR3 spans 14 residues. CDR3 nucleotide sequence: TGCGCCAGCAGCCTACAGGGTCAACTAGAGACCCAGTACTTC. Translated, it gives CASSLQGQLETQYF.

The chain carries TRBV6-6 and TRBJ1-1, with 9 bases matching TRBD1. V gave up 3 bases and J gave up 6 bases; unmatched junction bases: 5. Germline V gene lookup returns CDR1 MNHNY and CDR2 SVGAGI (reference sequence). The CDR3 covers 14 residues. CDR3 region: CASSYVTGGSEAFF. The DNA of the CDR3 is TGTGCCAGCAGTTATGTAACAGGGGGCTCTGAAGCTTTCTTT.

The chain carries TRBV2 and TRBJ1-1; tentative D call: TRBD1 (5 bases). Germline CDR1 SNHLY, CDR2 FYNNEI. This CDR3 comprises 14 residues. V lost 6 bases and J lost 0, with 11 bases in between. CDR3 loop: CASRKDSMNTEAFF. CDR3 in DNA: TGTGCCAGCAGGAAAGACAGTATGAACACTGAAGCTTTCTTT.

The V and J genes are TRBV9 and TRBJ2-1; 11 bases are a match to TRBD2. This CDR3 has 18 amino acids. Germline CDR1 reads SGDLS; CDR2 reads YYNGEE. The V and J ends lost 0 bases and 5 bases, in that order; junction bases with no gene match: 10. CDR3 coding DNA: TGTGCCAGCAGCGTAGGGGGAGGAGGACTAGCGGGCCACAATGAGCAGTTCTTC. Translating gives CASSVGGGGLAGHNEQFF.

The chain carries TRBV2 and TRBJ2-2, with a possible D match to TRBD2 (7 bases). Germline V CDR1 and CDR2: SNHLY, FYNNEI. There are 14 residues in the CDR3. With 6 bases removed from V and 5 bases from J, the gap between germline ends came to 13 bases. Here the CDR3 reads CASSLGGGTGELFF. In nucleotides, the CDR3 is TGTGCCAGCAGCCTAGGGGGAGGGACCGGGGAGCTGTTTTTT.

This chain's CDR3 is CATHPGRDHGYTF. The CDR3 nucleotides read TGTGCCACCCACCCCGGGAGGGATCATGGCTACACCTTC. The genes are TRBV6-6 and TRBJ1-2; D not certain. The CDR3 extends over 13 amino acids. CDR1 is MNHNY, CDR2 SVGAGI, per germline (reference sequence). The ends were cut back, 10 bases at V and 6 bases at J, with 18 bases in the middle.

This rearrangement joins TRBV7-2 to TRBJ2-2; D is uncertain. Germline CDR1 reads SGHTA; CDR2 reads FQGNSA. V was trimmed by 1 base and J by 6 bases, leaving 9 bases between them. There are 14 residues in the CDR3. The CDR3 loop reads CASSLGARAGELFF. CDR3 coding DNA: TGTGCCAGCAGCTTAGGCGCTAGAGCCGGGGAGCTGTTTTTT.

The chain recombines TRBV18 with TRBJ1-1, with D maybe TRBD1 (5 bases). Trimming took off 1 base at V and 7 bases at J, with 10 bases between the two ends. CDR3 length: 13 amino acids. CDR1 and CDR2 from the germline V gene are KGHSH and LQKENI. The CDR3 protein is CASSPQGEGEAFF. The CDR3 bases are TGTGCCAGCTCACCACAAGGGGAGGGTGAAGCTTTCTTT. The full variable domain, in which reference TRBV18 and TRBJ1-1 provide the parts outside the CDR3, is NAGVMQNPRHLVRRRGQEARLRCSPMKGHSHVYWYRQLPEEGLKFMVYLQKENIIDESGMPKERFSAEFPKEGPSILRIQQVVRGDSAAYFCASSPQGEGEAFFGQGTRLTVV.

Regarding this clone: One junction end disagrees with the germline gene, perhaps due to a read error. The chain joins TRBV3-1 (or the pseudogene TRBV3-2) to TRBJ2-5, with 8 bases fitting TRBD1. The CDR3 extends over 13 amino acids. The germline V gene encodes CDR1 LGHDT and CDR2 YNNKEL (reference sequence). CDR3 region: CASSQERDRSMDF. The CDR3 DNA reads as TGTGCCAGCAGCCAAGAACGGGACAGGTCCATGGACTTC.

The genes are TRBV5-1 and TRBJ2-5; 8 nucleotides line up with TRBD1. The CDR3 totals 15 residues. Germline V gene data show CDR1 as SGHRS and CDR2 as YFSETQ. Trimming removed 0 bases from V and 5 bases from J; junction bases left unmatched: 6. The chain's CDR3 is CASSLGQGRSETQYF. CDR3 bases: TGCGCCAGCAGCTTGGGACAGGGGCGATCGGAGACCCAGTACTTC. The variable domain in full, completed from reference TRBV5-1 and TRBJ2-5, reads KAGVTQTPRYLIKTRGQQVTLSCSPISGHRSVSWYQQTPGQGLQFLFEYFSETQRNKGNFPGRFSGRQFSNSRSEMNVSTLELGDSALYLCASSLGQGRSETQYFGPGTRLLVL.

The chain is built from TRBV2 and TRBJ2-2, with 12 bases matching TRBD2. CDR1 is SNHLY and CDR2 is FYNNEI in the germline V gene. With 7 bases clipped from V and 6 bases from J, the junction kept 6 bases outside the gene matches. The CDR3 runs 15 residues. CDR3 sequence reads: CASKRLAGVAGELFF. The CDR3, as DNA: TGTGCCAGCAAACGACTAGCGGGAGTAGCCGGGGAGCTGTTTTTT.

This clone came up once. The gene calls are TRBV4-1 and TRBJ2-1; 11 bases are a match to TRBD1. Germline V gene data show CDR1 as MGHRA and CDR2 as YSYEKL. J lost 9 bases, V lost 3 bases, and 13 bases had no gene match. The CDR3 has 17 residues. CDR3 nucleotide sequence: TGCGCCAGCAGCCACGGCCTAGTCGGGGGACAGGGGGTTGAGCAGTTCTTC. It is translated as CASSHGLVGGQGVEQFF.

This clone was detected only a few times. The chain uses TRBV6-6 and TRBJ2-5; 8 bases match TRBD1. CDR3 size: 16 residues. V lost 0 bases and J lost 3; bases outside the gene matches: 6. The germline CDR1 and CDR2 sequences are MNHNY and SVGAGI (reference sequence). For the CDR3, the DNA is TGTGCCAGCAGTTACTCGATAGGACAGGGCGAAGAGACCCAGTACTTC. Amino acids: CASSYSIGQGEETQYF.

This chain uses TRBV3-1 (or the pseudogene TRBV3-2) with TRBJ2-3; 11 bases align to TRBD2. V shed 2 bases, J shed 1 base, and the junction held 8 bases outside the gene matches. This CDR3 has 18 amino acids. Germline V lookup: CDR1 LGHDT, CDR2 YNNKEL (reference sequence). The CDR3 DNA reads as TGTGCCAGCAGCCAATGGACTAGCGGGCCGGGGGGCACAGATACGCAGTATTTT. This encodes CASSQWTSGPGGTDTQYF.

The chain is built from TRBV11-3 and TRBJ2-7; possibly TRBD1 for D (6 bases). There are 15 residues in the CDR3. Germline assignment: CDR1 SGHNT and CDR2 YENEEA. Trimming left V 0 bases short and J 3 bases short, with 12 bases between. This CDR3 reads CASSLEGQGLYEQYF. The CDR3 nucleotides are TGTGCCAGCAGCTTAGAAGGGCAGGGGCTCTACGAGCAGTACTTC.

V usage is TRBV5-1 and J usage is TRBJ2-3; 12 nucleotides agree with TRBD2. Trimming took 4 bases from V and 4 from J; bases not matched to a gene: 19. Looked up from germline, CDR1 is SGHRS and CDR2 is YFSETQ. The CDR3 runs to 20 residues. CDR3 protein: CASSPEDIFRTSGTPDTQYF. The CDR3 DNA reads TGCGCCAGCAGCCCGGAGGATATTTTTAGGACTAGCGGGACCCCAGATACGCAGTATTTT.

This chain uses TRBV3-1 (or the pseudogene TRBV3-2) with TRBJ2-1; D is unresolved. Trimming stripped 2 bases from V and 4 bases from J, with 9 bases between. The CDR3 contains 14 residues. Germline V gene lookup returns CDR1 LGHDT and CDR2 YNNKEL (reference sequence). The CDR3 loop reads CASSQSTLYNEQFF. CDR3 in DNA: TGTGCCAGCAGCCAAAGCACCCTATACAATGAGCAGTTCTTC.

The V and J genes are TRBV30 and TRBJ2-2; 11 bases align to TRBD2. V shed 3 bases, J shed 1 base, and the junction held 4 bases outside the gene matches. Germline V gene data show CDR1 as GTSNPN and CDR2 as SVGIG (reference sequence). This CDR3 has 16 residues. For the CDR3, the DNA is TGTGCCTGGAGCGGGGGGACTAGCGGGAACACCGGGGAGCTGTTTTTT. Its protein is CAWSGGTSGNTGELFF.

The J gene is TRBJ1-3, the V gene TRBV6-5; D unresolved. The CDR3 length is 14 residues. The ends were cut back, 8 bases at V and 2 bases at J, with 13 bases in the middle. Germline loops: CDR1 MNHEY, CDR2 SVGAGI. The CDR3 spells CASRGPGTGNTIYF. DNA of the CDR3: TGTGCCAGCCGGGGTCCGGGAACTGGAAACACCATATATTTT.

This clone occurred a few times. The J gene is TRBJ2-2, the V gene TRBV5-1; maybe TRBD2 (5 bases). Germline assignment: CDR1 SGHRS and CDR2 YFSETQ. This CDR3 contains 15 residues. V dropped 6 bases and J dropped 0 bases, with 12 bases sitting between them. CDR3 loop: CASTSRGSNTGELFF. CDR3 DNA: TGCGCCAGCACCTCGAGAGGGTCGAACACCGGGGAGCTGTTTTTT.

The chain combines TRBV6-5 with TRBJ2-2, with D unresolved. Per germline, CDR1 MNHEY and CDR2 SVGAGI. The CDR3 extends over 14 amino acids. Trimming pared 8 bases from V and 6 bases from J, leaving 16 bases between. The CDR3 protein is CASVTTPSAGELFF. CDR3 DNA sequence: TGTGCCAGCGTAACAACCCCCTCAGCCGGGGAGCTGTTTTTT.

This chain uses TRBV18 with TRBJ1-4; D is unclear. The CDR3 spans 15 residues. Between the trimmed V and J ends, which lost 4 bases and 8 bases, there was a span of 17 bases. From germline, CDR1 is KGHSH and CDR2 LQKENI. The CDR3 reads CASSLAPQREEKLFF. Here the CDR3 DNA reads TGTGCCAGCTCACTTGCCCCTCAGCGGGAAGAAAAACTGTTTTTT.

This chain links TRBV6-6 with TRBJ1-5, with D possibly matching TRBD1 (5 bases). Germline V gene sequence: CDR1 MNHNY, CDR2 SVGAGI (reference sequence). There are 14 residues in the CDR3. V dropped 2 bases and J dropped 6 bases, with 11 bases sitting between them. This CDR3 reads CASSYPGQSQPQHF. CDR3 sequence (DNA): TGTGCCAGCAGTTACCCCGGACAAAGTCAGCCCCAGCATTTT.

This clone has only one observation. The V and J genes are TRBV9 and TRBJ1-3; no definite D call. This CDR3 is 15 amino acids long. Trimming left V 0 bases short and J 0 bases short, with 7 bases between. Per the germline V gene, CDR1 is SGDLS and CDR2 is YYNGEE. CDR3 in amino acids: CASSVGELSGNTIYF. The DNA for the CDR3 is TGTGCCAGCAGCGTAGGGGAGCTCTCTGGAAACACCATATATTTT.